The 2 T cell receptor beta chains given below trace back to one sample, sequenced in a study of HIV-infected patients and healthy controls. Whole blood was used without fractionation, so all unsorted peripheral T cells were included. cDNA was made from about 500 ng RNA using alpha and beta constant primers. Each of the alpha and beta chains got its own library through chain-specific third strand synthesis with indices. TCRdb re-called the 5' RACE reads through MiXCR, storing one row per CDR3 protein. The sample has approximately 12,000 distinct CDR3 sequences; 9.3% are singletons. Here the sequenced sample was blood, taken before antiretroviral therapy. These receptors were taken from an adult with HIV infection. The donor label of this sample is uncertain.

This clonotype was seen at least ten times. J is TRBJ2-1 and V is TRBV20-1; 12 nucleotides align to TRBD2. J was trimmed by 9 bases and V by 0 bases; bases with no gene match: 6. Germline assignment: CDR1 DFQATT and CDR2 SNEGSKA (reference sequence). This CDR3 contains 15 residues. CDR3 coding DNA: TGCAGTGCTAGAGAGACTAGCGGGAGAATCGGTGAGCAGTTCTTC. It yields the protein CSARETSGRIGEQFF.

This clonotype came up many times. The V and J genes are TRBV7-2 and TRBJ2-1; D is possibly TRBD2 (6 bases). With 0 bases removed from V and 1 base from J, the gap between germline ends came to 16 bases. The CDR3 contains 18 residues. CDR1 is SGHTA and CDR2 is FQGNSA in the germline V gene. In DNA form, the CDR3 reads TGTGCCAGCAGCTTAGCGCTGATAGCGGCGGGGTCCTACAATGAGCAGTTCTTC. The encoded protein is CASSLALIAAGSYNEQFF. Full variable domain (missing parts from reference TRBV7-2 and TRBJ2-1): GAGVSQSPSNKVTEKGKDVELRCDPISGHTALYWYRQSLGQGLEFLIYFQGNSAPDKSGLPSDRFSAERTGGSVSTLTIQRTQQEDSAVYLCASSLALIAAGSYNEQFFGPGTRLTVL.